This T cell receptor beta chain comes out of a study of cytomegalovirus exposure and HLA in healthy donors. The PCR used 60 Vbeta and 13 Jbeta primers. In the original analysis: An analysis performed later counted 75 million to 80 million unique TCR beta chains (approximately 10 million of them shared). Using immunoSEQ multiplex PCR, the repertoire was profiled, and TCRdb retains in-frame clones only, with some absent. The V and J calls and clone size were taken over from that table, and D and trimming were inferred from the DNA. There are 110,000 to 150,000 clones in the sample; about 82% occur only once, and more than 3% lies in the top ten. Worth noting for this clone: Its antigen is as yet unknown.

CDR1 and CDR2 (germline): MDHEN, SYDVKM. The CDR3 runs to 14 residues. Trimming left V 5 bases short and J 4 bases short, with 14 bases between. Findings of the study overall: The authors listed some 160 TCR beta chains as cytomegalovirus-associated. Later analysis associated a missense DCLRE1C variant with TCR beta V- and J-gene trimming. Because they were indistinguishable, some V segments, including TRBV6-2 and TRBV6-3, were excluded.

Sequenced material: PBMCs. The clonotype was recovered from a male donor in good health and CMV-seronegative. The chain has TRBV28 and TRBJ1-1, with D maybe TRBD1 (5 bases). This CDR3 is CASSGAGGVTEAFF. CDR3 bases: TGTGCCAGCAGTGGGGCGGGCGGGGTCACTGAAGCTTTCTTT.